Here is one T cell receptor beta chain with its context. Sequencing was performed with immunoSEQ multiplex PCR; in TCRdb, only in-frame clones are kept and a portion is missing. The sample lists about 86,000 clones, roughly nine tenths occurring once. The entry originates in a study of T cell responses to AZD1222 COVID-19 vaccine. The V end lost 2 bases, the J end lost 9 bases, and 13 bases lay between the germline ends. CDR1 and CDR2 from the germline V gene are LGHDT and YNNKEL (reference sequence). The CDR3 covers 13 residues. Sequencing used peripheral blood, obtained 28 days after the second AZD1222 dose. This sequence originates from an adult who received the AZD1222 COVID-19 vaccine. The chain has TRBV3-1 (or the pseudogene TRBV3-2) and TRBJ1-1; D unresolved. CDR3: CASSQSKWAKAFF. The CDR3 DNA sequence: TGTGCCAGCAGCCAATCAAAGTGGGCTAAAGCTTTCTTT.